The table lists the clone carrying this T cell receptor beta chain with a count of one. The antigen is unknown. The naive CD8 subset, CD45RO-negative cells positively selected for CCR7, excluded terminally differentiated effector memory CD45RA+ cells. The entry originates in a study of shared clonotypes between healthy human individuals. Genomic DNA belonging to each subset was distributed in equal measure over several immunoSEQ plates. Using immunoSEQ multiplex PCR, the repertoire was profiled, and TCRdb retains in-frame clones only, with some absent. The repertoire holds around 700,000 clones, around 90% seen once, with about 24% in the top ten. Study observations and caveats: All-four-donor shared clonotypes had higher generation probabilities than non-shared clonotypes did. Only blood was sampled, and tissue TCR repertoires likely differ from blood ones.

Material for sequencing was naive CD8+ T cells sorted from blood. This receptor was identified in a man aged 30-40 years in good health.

CDR3 sequence reads: CASSESPVRSYNEQFF. CDR3 sequence (DNA): TGTGCCAGCAGCGAAAGTCCGGTCCGCTCCTACAATGAGCAGTTCTTC. The gene calls are TRBV9 and TRBJ2-1; no firm D call. The CDR3 sequence is 16 residues long. Germline CDR1 and CDR2: SGDLS and YYNGEE. The germline V and J ends were trimmed by 3 bases and 0 bases, with 13 bases remaining between them.